This entry describes one TCR beta chain. Its antigen is as yet unknown. Input was around 2.1 ug genomic DNA, or all available if less. The assay was immunoSEQ multiplex PCR, and TCRdb's table has in-frame clones only and misses some. Here the sample spans about 90,000 clones, roughly four fifths being singletons. These data come from a study of glioma-infiltrating T cells after dendritic cell vaccination. Study-wide context: Autologous tumor lysate was loaded overnight onto monocyte-derived dendritic cells grown seven days with IL-4 and GM-CSF.

Time point defined: after dendritic cell vaccination, including at tumor progression/relapse. CDR1 and CDR2 from the germline V gene are MGHRA and YSYEKL. The CDR3 is 16 residues long. J was trimmed by 7 bases and V by 3 bases; bases with no gene match: 14. Whole-study findings and limits: TCR clonality showed no direct relationship with survival.

This receptor was obtained from a human donor with glioblastoma. The V gene is TRBV4-1, the J gene TRBJ1-2; 7 nucleotides align to TRBD1. Sequencing was performed on blood, taken after dendritic cell vaccination. The CDR3 protein is CASSQGTGDPGPGYTF. Here the CDR3 DNA reads TGCGCCAGCAGCCAGGGTACAGGGGATCCGGGCCCTGGCTACACCTTC.